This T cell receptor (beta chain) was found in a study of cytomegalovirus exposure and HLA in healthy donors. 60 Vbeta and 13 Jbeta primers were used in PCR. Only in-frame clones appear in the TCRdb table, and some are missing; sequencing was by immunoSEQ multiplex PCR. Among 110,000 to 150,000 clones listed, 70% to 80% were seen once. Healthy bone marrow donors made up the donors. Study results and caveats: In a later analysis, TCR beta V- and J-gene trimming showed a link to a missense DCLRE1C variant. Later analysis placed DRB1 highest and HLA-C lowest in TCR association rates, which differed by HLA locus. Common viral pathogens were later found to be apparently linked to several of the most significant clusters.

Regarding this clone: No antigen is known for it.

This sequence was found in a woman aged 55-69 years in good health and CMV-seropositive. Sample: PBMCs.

CDR3 in DNA: TGTGCCAGAGGGGACTCTGGGGCCAACGTCCTGACTTTC. Protein product: CARGDSGANVLTF. V gene TRBV7-9 combines with J gene TRBJ2-6; tentatively, D is TRBD1 (5 bases). Germline V CDR1 and CDR2: SEHNR, FQNEAQ (reference sequence). V was clipped by 9 bases and J by 0 bases, with 6 bases between them. The CDR3 runs 13 residues. The whole variable domain, remainder taken from reference TRBV7-9 and TRBJ2-6, is DTGVSQNPRHKITKRGQNVTFRCDPISEHNRLYWYRQTLGQGPEFLTYFQNEAQLEKSRLLSDRFSAERPKGSFSTLEIQRTEQGDSAMYLCARGDSGANVLTFGAGSRLTVL.